Presented here are 18 T cell receptor beta chains from one specimen sequenced in a study of blood T cell repertoires in COVID-19. Clones were sequenced by immunoSEQ multiplex PCR, and TCRdb holds only the in-frame ones, with some missing. The data contain under 200,000 clones, more than 85% of them singletons. The sequenced sample was peripheral blood. These receptors all come from a woman aged 80 or over in a cohort sampled during active or convalescent COVID-19.

The chain's CDR3 is CASSQASGQGMHTEAFF. The CDR3 DNA follows: TGTGCCAGCAGCCAAGCCTCAGGACAGGGAATGCACACTGAAGCTTTCTTT. The chain uses TRBV3-1 (or the pseudogene TRBV3-2) and TRBJ1-1, with 8 bases fitting TRBD1. The ends lost 1 base at V and 3 bases at J; junction bases unmatched: 10. The CDR3 consists of 17 residues. CDR1 is LGHDT and CDR2 is YNNKEL in the germline V gene (reference sequence).

The chain uses TRBV30 and TRBJ1-1, with D possibly being TRBD1 (6 bases). The CDR3 spans 13 residues. Trimming took 2 bases from V and 2 from J, leaving 9 bases between them. Germline CDR1 is GTSNPN and CDR2 is SVGIG (reference sequence). The DNA of the CDR3 is TGTGCCTGGAGTCGGGGGGGCAACACTGAAGCTTTCTTT. Translation gives CAWSRGGNTEAFF.

The J gene is TRBJ1-1, the V gene TRBV11-3; possibly TRBD1 for D (5 bases). The CDR3 loop spans 17 amino acids. Trimming cost V 0 bases and J 3 bases, with 17 bases left between them. The germline CDR1 and CDR2 sequences are SGHNT and YENEEA. The CDR3 bases are TGTGCCAGCAGCTTAGAACCCTGGGGCAGTAATTACACTGAAGCTTTCTTT. Translation: CASSLEPWGSNYTEAFF.

This sequence joins TRBV5-4 and TRBJ2-5, with 9 positions matching TRBD1. V dropped 1 base and J dropped 4; count of bases not matched to a gene: 5. Germline V gives CDR1 SGHNT, CDR2 YYREEE (reference sequence). The CDR3 spans 15 residues. This CDR3 is CASSLIGTGPETQYF. The CDR3 region has the DNA TGTGCCAGCAGCTTGATAGGGACAGGGCCAGAGACCCAGTACTTC.

The chain has TRBV9 and TRBJ2-3; D gene ambiguous. CDR1 is SGDLS and CDR2 is YYNGEE in the germline V gene. Trimming left V 4 bases short and J 1 base short, with 4 bases between. There are 12 residues in the CDR3. The CDR3 reads CASSRGTDTQYF. CDR3 DNA sequence: TGTGCCAGCAGCCGTGGCACAGATACGCAGTATTTT.

The chain couples TRBV2 to TRBJ1-4, with TRBD1 as a possible D gene (5 bases). CDR3 length equals 16 residues. Germline-derived CDR1 and CDR2 are SNHLY and FYNNEI. V shed 7 bases and J shed 4 bases, with 19 bases lying between them. The CDR3 spells CASTSERQGYNEKLFF. As DNA, the CDR3 is TGTGCCAGCACTTCTGAGAGGCAGGGTTATAATGAAAAACTGTTTTTT.

This chain connects TRBV28 to TRBJ2-7; 9 bases are a match to TRBD1. The length of the CDR3 is 14 residues. After removal of 6 bases from V and 1 base from J, the junction contained 4 bases not matched to a gene. Germline V gene lookup returns CDR1 MDHEN and CDR2 SYDVKM. This CDR3 is CASSTQGASYEQYF. The CDR3 DNA follows: TGTGCCAGCAGCACACAGGGGGCTTCCTACGAGCAGTACTTC.

The V call is TRBV13, the J call TRBJ2-2; TRBD1 agrees at 12 bases. Germline values: CDR1 PRHDT, CDR2 FYEKMQ (reference sequence). The trim removed 4 bases at V and 6 bases at J, leaving 6 bases unmatched. This CDR3 region has 16 residues. CDR3 nucleotides: TGTGCCAGCAGCTCGGGCGGGACAGGGGGCTCCGGGGAGCTGTTTTTT. Amino acids: CASSSGGTGGSGELFF.

Turning to this clone: Within the sample, other DNA sequences also encode this same CDR3. V gene TRBV19 combines with J gene TRBJ1-5, with D possibly being TRBD1 (5 bases). Trimming left V 5 bases short and J 6 bases short, with 11 bases between. Germline CDR1 and CDR2: LNHDA and SQIVND (reference sequence). CDR3 length: 13 amino acids. For the CDR3, the DNA is TGTGCCAGTAGTCCGCAGGGCGGTCAGCCCCAGCATTTT. It specifies CASSPQGGQPQHF.

The J gene is TRBJ2-2, the V gene TRBV11-3; 8 bases fit TRBD1. The germline V gene encodes CDR1 SGHNT and CDR2 YENEEA. This CDR3 comprises 13 residues. V was clipped by 7 bases and J by 5 bases; unmatched bases: 3. Here the CDR3 reads CASKYRGTGELFF. Written as DNA, the CDR3 is TGTGCCAGCAAGTACAGGGGGACCGGGGAGCTGTTTTTT.

The J gene is TRBJ2-7, the V gene TRBV24-1; 10 bases match TRBD1. The CDR3 extends over 14 amino acids. Losses at the gene ends were 8 bases for V and 3 bases for J; bases not matched to a gene: 6. CDR1 is KGHDR, CDR2 SFDVKD, per germline. The CDR3 DNA is TGTGCCACCACTCGACAGGGGGCTGGCTACGAGCAGTACGTC. This encodes CATTRQGAGYEQYV.

The CDR3 loop reads CASSQDAGTGKTIQYF. CDR3 DNA sequence: TGCGCCAGCAGCCAAGACGCCGGGACAGGGAAGACCATTCAGTACTTC. V is TRBV4-3 and J is TRBJ2-4; 9 bases line up with TRBD1. The V gene end was trimmed by 0 bases and the J gene end by 9 bases; junction bases not matched to a gene: 9. The CDR3 has 16 amino acids. The germline gives CDR1 LGHNA, CDR2 YSLEER.

This rearrangement joins TRBV7-9 to TRBJ1-4; 7 bases are a match to TRBD1. Unmatched junction bases numbered 6, after V lost 1 base and J lost 7 bases. Germline V gene data show CDR1 as SEHNR and CDR2 as FQNEAQ (reference sequence). This CDR3 contains 15 residues. The CDR3 protein is CASSLGQGTSEKLFF. The CDR3 coding sequence is TGTGCCAGCAGCTTAGGACAGGGCACTTCTGAAAAACTGTTTTTT.

This chain joins TRBV6-5 and TRBJ2-2; 7 nucleotides line up with TRBD1. Germline V gene lookup returns CDR1 MNHEY and CDR2 SVGAGI. The junction had 8 bases not matched to a gene; V was cut back by 6 bases and J by 4 bases. CDR3 length: 15 amino acids. In DNA form, the CDR3 reads TGTGCCAGCAGCCGTGAACAGGGGATCACCGGGGAGCTGTTTTTT. This sequence encodes CASSREQGITGELFF.

The chain couples TRBV7-6 to TRBJ1-4; weak D call: TRBD1 (5 bases). CDR3 length: 16 residues. CDR1 and CDR2 (germline): SGHVS, FNYEAQ. Trimming took 2 bases from V and 4 from J, leaving 14 bases between them. The CDR3 here is CASSLLPGLLNEKLFF. The CDR3 nucleotides read TGTGCCAGCAGCTTACTACCGGGACTGCTTAATGAAAAACTGTTTTTT.

The rearrangement links TRBV2 to TRBJ2-7; D possibly corresponds to TRBD1 (5 bases). In germline, CDR1 is SNHLY, CDR2 FYNNEI. This CDR3 has 14 amino acids. V was trimmed by 3 bases and J by 1 base, leaving 10 bases between them. The CDR3 here is CASSEATGSYEQYF. CDR3 in DNA: TGTGCCAGCAGTGAGGCTACAGGATCCTACGAGCAGTACTTC.

V gene TRBV28 combines with J gene TRBJ2-1, with D possibly matching TRBD2 (5 bases). Germline CDR1 reads MDHEN; CDR2 reads SYDVKM. The CDR3 covers 12 residues. The V end was cut by 5 bases, the J end by 11 bases, with 13 bases between. The CDR3 reads CASSAAERKQFF. For the CDR3, the DNA is TGTGCCAGCAGTGCCGCTGAGCGGAAGCAGTTCTTC.

This clone showed up just once. The chain employs TRBV4-3 and TRBJ1-5; D not resolved. This CDR3 has 15 residues. V was shortened by 0 bases and J by 4 bases, with 10 bases between the two germline ends. The V gene's germline CDR1 is LGHNA and CDR2 YSLEER. The CDR3 reads CASSQDHGANQPQHF. The CDR3 DNA is TGCGCCAGCAGCCAAGATCACGGAGCAAATCAGCCCCAGCATTTT.